This T cell receptor beta chain was observed in a study of blood T cell repertoires in COVID-19 (dated by TCRdb to about 2020). At the level of the whole study: Collaborator samples came from the United States, Italy and Spain and covered acute and convalescent phases of COVID-19. The material from the prospective study consisted of cDNA or gDNA derived from T cells, B-cell-depleted T cells, or PBMCs. The dataset comprised deeply sampled blood TCRbeta repertoires from subjects exposed to, actively infected with, or recovered from COVID-19. The repertoires were released in a freely available public database intended as a resource for research on the immune response to SARS-CoV-2. The samples were drawn from two sources: the first 160 participants of the ongoing ImmuneRACE study, and fewer than 1,500 subjects contributed by 6 global collaborators. The sample metadata nearly always contained a de-identified subject ID, COVID-19 status, age in years and sex. HLA class I and class II types, where available, came from metadata supplied by the sample provider rather than from assay-based typing. General study outcomes and caveats: The quantity of clinical and demographic metadata differed by source and by participant and was supplied without curation.

Sequences MDHEN (CDR1) and SYDVKM (CDR2) are obtained from the germline V gene. The cysteine opens and the phenylalanine closes a CDR3 of 13 amino acids. Kept here is only the CDR3 DNA, which spans 39 bases and is read in frame from base 1. For this chain, trimming is 6 bases at the V end and 7 bases at the J end, and the number of junction bases without a gene match is 3. The immunoSEQ Assay, a bias-controlled multiplex PCR, was used to amplify TCRbeta CDR3 regions from genomic DNA. The authors' pipeline ran thus. The number of nucleated cells in each sample was estimated by amplification of reference gene primers within the assay. To quantify the absolute abundance of each unique TCRbeta CDR3 rearrangement, sequence reads were collapsed and filtered. For each sample, productive Simpson clonality was calculated as the square root of Simpson's diversity index across productive rearrangements. Drawn from immuneACCESS, this table holds only the in-frame rearrangements with V and J called that TCRdb kept. Clones are partly lost; checked studies trace under half to an unresolved V gene and leave the rest unexplained. V and J calls and clone size are copied from that table; D and trimming were computed from the DNA. The sample table holds almost 500,000 clones, of which approximately 90% were seen once. Under 9.5% of the sample is held by the ten biggest clonotypes.

As concerns this clone: The target of this receptor is not known. Base qualities are not provided; no much larger clone lies one nucleotide away.

Enrolling through a virtual design, the prospective study's participants ranged in age from roughly 18 to 89 years and lived across roughly 24 United States geographic areas. Cohort assignment in the prospective study relied on participant-reported clinical history from a screening survey and a study questionnaire. For ImmuneRACE Cohort 3, a participant was defined as recovered based on two consecutive negative NP/OP PCR tests, clearance by a healthcare professional, or resolution of symptoms. In the prospective study, mobile phlebotomists collected whole blood, serum and a nasopharyngeal or oropharyngeal swab from each participant. Over an approximately 2-month period, participants in the prospective study had the option of providing additional blood draws and questionnaires. Blood samples from the prospective study were shipped frozen or at room temperature prior to DNA extraction.

The sample was PBMCs or T cells enriched from blood (not recorded which). The chain couples TRBV28 to TRBJ2-1, with 10 bases aligning to TRBD2. The receptor's source is an older woman who had recovered from COVID-19. The CDR3 reads CASRAGLANEQFF. In nucleotide form, the sequence is TGTGCCAGCAGAGCGGGACTAGCGAATGAGCAGTTCTTC.